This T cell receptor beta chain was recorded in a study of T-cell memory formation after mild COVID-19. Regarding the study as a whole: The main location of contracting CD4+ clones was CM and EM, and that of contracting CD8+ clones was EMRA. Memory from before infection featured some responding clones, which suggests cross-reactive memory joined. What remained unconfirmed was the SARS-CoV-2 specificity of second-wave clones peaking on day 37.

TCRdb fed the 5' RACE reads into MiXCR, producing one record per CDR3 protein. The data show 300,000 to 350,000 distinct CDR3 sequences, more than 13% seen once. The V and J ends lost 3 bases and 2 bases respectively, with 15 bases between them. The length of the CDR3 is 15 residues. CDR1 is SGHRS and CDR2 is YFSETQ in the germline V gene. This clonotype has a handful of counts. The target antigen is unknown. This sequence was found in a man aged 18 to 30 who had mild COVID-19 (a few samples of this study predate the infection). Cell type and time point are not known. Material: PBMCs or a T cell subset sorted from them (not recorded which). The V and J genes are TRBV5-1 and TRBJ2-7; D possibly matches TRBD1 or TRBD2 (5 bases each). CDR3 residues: CASSSGSTGPYEQYF. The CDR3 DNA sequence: TGCGCCAGCAGCTCGGGTTCGACGGGACCCTACGAGCAGTACTTC. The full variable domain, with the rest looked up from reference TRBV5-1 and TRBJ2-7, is KAGVTQTPRYLIKTRGQQVTLSCSPISGHRSVSWYQQTPGQGLQFLFEYFSETQRNKGNFPGRFSGRQFSNSRSEMNVSTLELGDSALYLCASSSGSTGPYEQYFGPGTRLTVT.